The T cell receptor (beta chain) under discussion was sequenced for a study of Ad26.COV2.S vaccination and SARS-CoV-2 variants. The study's findings and limits: The TCR breadth and depth analyses may have produced an underestimate of total T cell responses.

Comments on this clone: What it binds is not known.

The treatment denotes: about 20 received Ad26.COV2.S at low or high dose, single or two shots; about 5 received placebo; per-sample allocation not given. The samples date from day 63 after the first vaccine or placebo injection. Profiling relied on immunoSEQ multiplex PCR, and the TCRdb table lists in-frame clones only, not all of them. The sample holds a few hundred thousand clones, approximately 89% seen once. Germline assignment: CDR1 SEHNR and CDR2 FQNEAQ (reference sequence). Trimming took 1 base from V and 6 from J, leaving 10 bases between them. The CDR3 spans 13 residues. The V and J genes are TRBV7-9 and TRBJ2-7; D may be TRBD1 (5 bases). The receptor's source is a person between 18 and 65 years old who received the Ad26.COV2.S COVID-19 vaccine or a placebo. The sequencing here drew on peripheral blood, taken in a trial of Ad26.COV2.S vaccine versus placebo. CDR3 loop: CASSLEQGSEQYF. DNA of the CDR3: TGTGCCAGCAGCTTAGAGCAGGGCTCCGAGCAGTACTTC.